This TCR beta chain originates from a study of shared clonotypes between healthy human individuals. Study-level background: The donor pool was made up of two women and three men aged 18 to 49.

Germline V gene sequence: CDR1 MNHEY, CDR2 SMNVEV (reference sequence). The CDR3 covers 13 residues. V lost 7 bases, J lost 8 bases, and 14 bases lay in between. This table comes from immunoSEQ multiplex PCR, and its TCRdb copy is limited to in-frame clones, with some not included. The sample shows around 1.9 million clones, roughly 95% of them seen only once. Naive CD8 populations comprised CD45RO-negative cells positively selected for CCR7, excluding terminally differentiated effector memory CD45RA+ cells. On this clone itself: Its specificity is unknown.

Study-wide points: Naive subsets usually exceeded memory subsets in estimated richness.

This sequence joins TRBV27 and TRBJ1-4; no firm D call. The source is a man in his late teens or twenties in good health. Some clones in this sample may be carry-over from other donors' samples. The specimen was naive CD8+ T cells from PBMCs. CDR3 residues: CASKVQNGEKLFF. CDR3 coding DNA: TGTGCCAGCAAAGTACAAAACGGAGAAAAACTGTTTTTT. The variable domain in full, with the rest retrieved from reference TRBV27 and TRBJ1-4, is EAQVTQNPRYLITVTGKKLTVTCSQNMNHEYMSWYRQDPGLGLRQIYYSMNVEVTDKGDVPEGYKVSRKEKRNFPLILESPSPNQTSLYFCASKVQNGEKLFFGSGTQLSVL.